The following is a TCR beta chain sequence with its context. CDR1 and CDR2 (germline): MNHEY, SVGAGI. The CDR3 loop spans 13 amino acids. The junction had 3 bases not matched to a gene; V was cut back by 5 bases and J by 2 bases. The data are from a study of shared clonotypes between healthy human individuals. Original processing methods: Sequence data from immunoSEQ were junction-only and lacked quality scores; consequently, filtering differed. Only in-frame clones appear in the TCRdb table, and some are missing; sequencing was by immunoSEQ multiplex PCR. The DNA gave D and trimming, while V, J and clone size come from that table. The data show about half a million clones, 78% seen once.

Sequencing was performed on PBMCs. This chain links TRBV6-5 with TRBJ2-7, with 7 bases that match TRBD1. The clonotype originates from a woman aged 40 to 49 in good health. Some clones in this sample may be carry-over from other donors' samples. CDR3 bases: TGTGCCAGCAGTCAACAGGGGACCTACGAGCAGTACTTC. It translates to CASSQQGTYEQYF.